This T cell receptor beta chain derives from a study of beta chain features in type 1 diabetes. cDNA synthesis used the whole RNA isolate, giving expressed TCRB sequences. Assay used: immunoSEQ multiplex PCR; TCRdb lists only in-frame clones, some missing. The sample has around 400,000 clones, approximately 12% seen once. Sequencing was done on a sample of naive CD4+ T cells from blood. The sequence derives from a man younger than 35 in good health.

The CDR3 coding sequence is TGTGCCAGCAGCACAGGGGCGCGGAACTATGGCTACACCTTC. Protein sequence: CASSTGARNYGYTF. This chain uses TRBV4-2 with TRBJ1-2, with 7 bases matching TRBD1. Germline-derived CDR1 and CDR2 are LGHNA and YNFKEQ. There are 14 residues in the CDR3. V dropped 5 bases and J dropped 2; count of bases not matched to a gene: 5.